This T cell receptor (beta chain) was sequenced for a study of cytomegalovirus exposure and HLA in healthy donors. Primers included in the PCR were 60 Vbeta and 13 Jbeta primers. The assay was immunoSEQ multiplex PCR, and TCRdb's table has in-frame clones only and misses some. The sample carries around 120,000 clones, 8% to 10% recorded once. Germline trimming cut 4 bases from V and 6 bases from J; bases unmatched to any gene: 16. Germline CDR1 reads LGHNA; CDR2 reads YSLEER. This CDR3 has 17 residues. This clone appeared a few times. The sample taken for sequencing was PBMCs. This chain uses TRBV4-3 with TRBJ1-2, with TRBD1 matching 8 bases. This TCR came from a man aged 30-40 years in good health and CMV-seronegative. The CDR3 DNA reads as TGCGCCAGCAGCCCAGAGGCGACAGGGGCTCGGTTTAATGGCTACACCTTC. This encodes CASSPEATGARFNGYTF.